Below, 8 T cell receptor beta chains from the same sample are listed, as sequenced in a study of CD8+ T cells in alopecia areata (dated by TCRdb to the late 2010s). The intended sense of this specimen's treatment or condition label: oral pan-JAK inhibitor, 5-10 mg twice daily. Libraries were made using the immunoSEQ multiplex PCR assay. For TCR sequencing, RNA was extracted from every sample and reverse transcribed into cDNA to serve as template. Held by TCRdb, this immuneACCESS table contains in-frame sequences only and omits some clones. Under half of the omission traces to an unresolved V gene where checked; the cause of the rest is unknown. In all, the sample holds approximately 220,000 clones, and around two fifths of those were seen once. The ten largest clones add up to just under 0.5% of the sample. This specimen was CD4+ T cells sorted from blood, taken at approximately week 30, from a patient treated with tofacitinib. The receptor source for this set is a human donor with alopecia areata.

The chain couples TRBV27 to TRBJ1-1; the D is unclear. CDR1 and CDR2 from the germline V gene are MNHEY and SMNVEV (reference sequence). V was shortened by 1 base and J by 6 bases, with 15 bases between the two germline ends. The CDR3 extends over 15 amino acids. The chain's CDR3 is CASSLWVGRVAEAFF. The CDR3 nucleotides read TGTGCCAGCAGTTTATGGGTAGGGAGGGTTGCTGAAGCTTTCTTT.

The rearrangement joins TRBV5-1 to TRBJ1-2, with D tentatively TRBD1 (6 bases). The CDR3 spans 15 residues. From germline, CDR1 is SGHRS and CDR2 YFSETQ. Trimming removed 0 bases at V and 0 bases at J, with 9 bases between. The DNA of the CDR3 is TGCGCCAGCAGCTTGGAGACAGGAACTAACTATGGCTACACCTTC. Protein: CASSLETGTNYGYTF.

The chain couples TRBV15 to TRBJ2-1; D remains ambiguous. This CDR3 has 14 residues. Per the germline V gene, CDR1 is LNHNV and CDR2 is YYDKDF (reference sequence). V shed 0 bases and J shed 8 bases, with 11 bases lying between them. The CDR3 here is CATSRDREVYEQFF. In DNA form, the CDR3 reads TGTGCCACCAGCAGAGATCGCGAAGTCTATGAGCAGTTCTTC.

The chain has TRBV6-1 and TRBJ2-7; D is unclear. V was clipped by 0 bases and J by 2 bases, with 11 bases between them. Germline CDR1 MNHNS, CDR2 SASEGT. The CDR3 length is 15 residues. The CDR3 loop is CASSEAPSAPYEQYF. The CDR3, as DNA: TGTGCCAGCAGTGAAGCTCCTAGTGCCCCCTACGAGCAGTACTTC.

The chain carries TRBV7-2 and TRBJ2-3; no clear D gene. The CDR3 has 15 amino acids. Trimming removed 1 base from V and 2 bases from J, with 10 bases in between. Germline lookup yields CDR1 SGHTA and CDR2 FQGNSA. Written as DNA, the CDR3 is TGTGCCAGCAGCTTAGACATCAGATCCACAGATACGCAGTATTTT. Its protein is CASSLDIRSTDTQYF. Looking up the rest from reference TRBV7-2 and TRBJ2-3 gives the full variable domain: GAGVSQSPSNKVTEKGKDVELRCDPISGHTALYWYRQSLGQGLEFLIYFQGNSAPDKSGLPSDRFSAERTGGSVSTLTIQRTQQEDSAVYLCASSLDIRSTDTQYFGPGTRLTVL.

This clone was recorded a few times. This chain uses TRBV27 with TRBJ1-1; 9 bases match TRBD1. This CDR3 has 15 amino acids. Trimming at V came to 1 base and at J to 1 base, leaving 1 base not matched to a gene. CDR1 MNHEY and CDR2 SMNVEV come from the germline V gene (reference sequence). The CDR3 coding sequence is TGTGCCAGCAGTTTATTGGGACAGGGGAACACTGAAGCTTTCTTT. This codes for CASSLLGQGNTEAFF.

J is TRBJ2-2 and V is TRBV19; 7 nucleotides match TRBD2. Germline CDR1 LNHDA, CDR2 SQIVND (reference sequence). CDR3 length: 15 residues. The V gene end was trimmed by 9 bases and the J gene end by 0 bases; junction bases not matched to a gene: 7. CDR3 coding DNA: TGTGCCAGCGCTAGCGGCGCCGCGAACACCGGGGAGCTGTTTTTT. Residues: CASASGAANTGELFF.

This chain uses TRBV27 with TRBJ2-7, with TRBD2 matching over 15 bases. Trimming cost V 6 bases and J 0 bases; bases outside gene matches: 3. This CDR3 comprises 16 residues. Per the germline V gene, CDR1 is MNHEY and CDR2 is SMNVEV (reference sequence). The CDR3 DNA sequence: TGTGCCAGCAGGGGACTAGCGGGGGGTTCCTCCTACGAGCAGTACTTC. As protein: CASRGLAGGSSYEQYF.